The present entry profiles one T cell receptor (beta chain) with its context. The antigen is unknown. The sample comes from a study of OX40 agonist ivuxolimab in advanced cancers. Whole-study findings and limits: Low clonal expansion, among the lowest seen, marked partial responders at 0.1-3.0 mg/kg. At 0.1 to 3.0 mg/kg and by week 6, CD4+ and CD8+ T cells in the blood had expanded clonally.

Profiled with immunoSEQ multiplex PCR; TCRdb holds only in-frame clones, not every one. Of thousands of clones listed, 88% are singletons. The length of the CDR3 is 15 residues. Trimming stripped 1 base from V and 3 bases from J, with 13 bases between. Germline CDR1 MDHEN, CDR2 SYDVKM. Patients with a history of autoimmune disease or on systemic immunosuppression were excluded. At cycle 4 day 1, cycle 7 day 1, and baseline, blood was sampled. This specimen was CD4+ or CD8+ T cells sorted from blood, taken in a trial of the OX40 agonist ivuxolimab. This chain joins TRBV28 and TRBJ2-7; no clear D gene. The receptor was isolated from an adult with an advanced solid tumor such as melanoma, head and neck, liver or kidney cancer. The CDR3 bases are TGTGCCAGCAGTTTATCTGCAGACAACTACTACGAGCAGTACTTC. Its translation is CASSLSADNYYEQYF.